This T cell receptor beta chain was recorded in a study of identical twins. Carrying unique molecular identifiers, the cDNA also gained a universal primer site through template switching. TCRdb reprocessed the 5' RACE reads with MiXCR, giving one entry per CDR3 protein. The sample has fewer than 900,000 distinct CDR3 sequences, 21% seen once. Germline CDR1 LNHNV, CDR2 YYDKDF (reference sequence). V was trimmed by 6 bases and J by 4 bases, leaving 13 bases between them. The CDR3 has 14 amino acids. This clonotype appeared a few times. These same records also appear under a second study, on T cells expressing NK-cell markers.

The material sequenced was PBMCs. The receptor was isolated from a woman younger than 30 in good health. The chain is built from TRBV15 and TRBJ2-1; tentative D call: TRBD1 (5 bases). The CDR3 coding sequence is TGTGCCACCAGTCAGGGTAGTTTTTACAATGAGCAGTTCTTC. This codes for CATSQGSFYNEQFF.